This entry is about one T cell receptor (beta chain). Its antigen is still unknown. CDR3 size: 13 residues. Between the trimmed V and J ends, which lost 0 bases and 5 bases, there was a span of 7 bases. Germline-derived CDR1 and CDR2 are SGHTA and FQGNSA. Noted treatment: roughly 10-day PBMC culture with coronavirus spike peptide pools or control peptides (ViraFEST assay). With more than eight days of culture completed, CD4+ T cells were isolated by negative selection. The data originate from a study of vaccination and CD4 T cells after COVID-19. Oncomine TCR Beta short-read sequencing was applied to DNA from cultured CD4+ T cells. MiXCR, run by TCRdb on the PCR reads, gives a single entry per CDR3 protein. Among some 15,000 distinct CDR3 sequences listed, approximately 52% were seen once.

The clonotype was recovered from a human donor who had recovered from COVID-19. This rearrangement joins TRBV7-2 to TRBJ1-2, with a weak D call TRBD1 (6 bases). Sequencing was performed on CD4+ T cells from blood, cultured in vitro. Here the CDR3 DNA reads TGTGCCAGCAGCTTAGCAGGGGGTTATGGCTACACCTTC. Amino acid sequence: CASSLAGGYGYTF.